This T cell receptor (beta chain) is from a study of blood T cell repertoires in COVID-19. In the original workflow: From reference gene primer amplification, estimates of nucleated cell counts were derived. The table came from immunoSEQ multiplex PCR; TCRdb's copy has only in-frame clones and leaves some out. The D gene and trimming were derived from the DNA, and the V and J assignments and clone size from that table. Of 150,000 to 200,000 clones listed, about 77% were seen once; the top ten hold roughly a sixth. Clinical history reported by participants formed the basis on which cohorts were assigned. This TCR derives from a woman aged 45-60 years with acute COVID-19. The sequenced material came from PBMCs or T cells enriched from blood (not recorded which).

CDR3: CATSVRGGQPQHF. The CDR3 nucleotides read TGTGCCACCAGTGTGAGAGGTGGTCAGCCCCAGCATTTT. The chain couples TRBV24-1 to TRBJ1-5, with unresolved D. CDR1 and CDR2 (germline): KGHDR, SFDVKD. The CDR3 consists of 13 residues. The V end lost 5 bases, the J end lost 6 bases, and 10 bases lay between the germline ends.